Presented here are 6 T cell receptor beta chains from one specimen sequenced in a study of cytomegalovirus exposure and HLA in healthy donors. The PCR had 60 Vbeta and 13 Jbeta primers. Clones were read by immunoSEQ multiplex PCR, and TCRdb kept only the in-frame ones, dropping some. The data show 80,000 to 95,000 clones, about three quarters seen once. Sample: PBMCs. These receptors were taken from a female donor in good health and CMV-seronegative.

The chain is built from TRBV7-9 and TRBJ1-2, with 8 bases fitting TRBD1. Germline CDR1 is SEHNR and CDR2 is FQNEAQ (reference sequence). This CDR3 spans 12 amino acids. J lost 7 bases, V lost 5 bases, and 3 bases had no gene match. In DNA form, the CDR3 reads TGTGCCAGCAGCATCGACAGGGGTGGCTACACCTTC. This encodes CASSIDRGGYTF.

The CDR3 region is CSATDGTSIGEQFF. CDR3 sequence (DNA): TGTTCCGCCACGGACGGGACTAGCATCGGTGAGCAGTTCTTC. The chain has TRBV7-9 and TRBJ2-1; 9 nucleotides align to TRBD2. CDR3 length: 14 residues. The V gene's germline CDR1 is SEHNR and CDR2 FQNEAQ (reference sequence).

CDR3 sequence reads: CASSDPQGARGQETQYF. As DNA, the CDR3 is TGTGCCAGCAGTGACCCACAGGGGGCAAGAGGGCAAGAGACCCAGTACTTC. The chain carries TRBV25-1 and TRBJ2-5, with 9 positions matching TRBD1. V lost 3 bases and J lost 2; bases outside the gene matches: 10. The CDR3 is made up of 17 amino acids. From germline, CDR1 is MGHDK and CDR2 SYGVNS.

The J gene is TRBJ2-7, the V gene TRBV7-9, with TRBD2 matching over 10 bases. The CDR3 loop spans 16 amino acids. Germline V gives CDR1 SEHNR, CDR2 FQNEAQ (reference sequence). V lost 5 bases to trimming and J lost 1 base; unmatched junction nucleotides: 8. CDR3 DNA sequence: TGTGCCAGCAGCCACCCCCGACTAGCGGGTTCCTACGAGCAGTACTTC. Translation gives CASSHPRLAGSYEQYF.

With regard to this clone: Sequence at one end of the junction differs from germline and may be a read error. The genes are TRBV4-3 and TRBJ2-6; TRBD1 aligns across 8 bases. The CDR3 is 18 amino acids. Germline V lookup: CDR1 LGHNA, CDR2 YSLEER. The CDR3 nucleotides are TGCGCCATCAGCCAAGGGACAGGCCCCCTCTCTGGGGCCAACGTCCTGACTTTC. This sequence encodes CAISQGTGPLSGANVLTF.

V gene TRBV2 combines with J gene TRBJ1-5; 10 bases align to TRBD1. Trimming at V came to 3 bases and at J to 5 bases, leaving 4 bases not matched to a gene. This CDR3 spans 15 amino acids. The germline gives CDR1 SNHLY, CDR2 FYNNEI. CDR3 residues: CASSEDRGGYQPQHF. CDR3 sequence (DNA): TGTGCCAGCAGTGAGGACAGGGGGGGGTATCAGCCCCAGCATTTT.